The 30 T cell receptor beta chains in this list originate from one sample, sequenced in a study of cytomegalovirus exposure and HLA in healthy donors. This PCR relied on a set of 60 Vbeta primers and 13 Jbeta primers. The assay was immunoSEQ multiplex PCR, and TCRdb's table has in-frame clones only and misses some. The data hold about 92,000 clones, with 65% to 80% observed a single time. Input material: PBMCs. Receptors were obtained from a young woman in good health and CMV-seropositive.

This clone has only a few counts. This chain joins TRBV2 and TRBJ2-7; TRBD1 matches at 7 bases. The V gene's germline CDR1 is SNHLY and CDR2 FYNNEI. The CDR3 loop spans 17 amino acids. With 1 base clipped from V and 2 bases from J, the junction kept 11 bases outside the gene matches. CDR3 sequence reads: CASSEGRPTGIPYEQYF. The CDR3 nucleotides read TGTGCCAGCAGTGAAGGTAGGCCGACAGGGATTCCCTACGAGCAGTACTTC.

This clone showed up just a few times. The chain has TRBV6-6 and TRBJ1-5, with a weak D call TRBD1 (6 bases). In germline, CDR1 is MNHNY, CDR2 SVGAGI (reference sequence). Trimming stripped 2 bases from V and 1 base from J, with 12 bases between. The CDR3 spans 16 residues. The CDR3 loop is CASSYRQAVSNQPQHF. The CDR3 DNA follows: TGTGCCAGCAGTTACCGACAGGCTGTGAGCAATCAGCCCCAGCATTTT.

In this sample, this clone turned up once. The chain combines TRBV6-1 with TRBJ2-5; TRBD2 matches 8 bases. CDR1 MNHNS and CDR2 SASEGT come from the germline V gene. Trimming removed 3 bases from V and 1 base from J; junction bases left unmatched: 4. This CDR3 comprises 15 residues. The CDR3 bases are TGTGCCAGCAGTGATGTAGCGGGGACCCAAGAGACCCAGTACTTC. Residues: CASSDVAGTQETQYF.

V and J are TRBV5-1 and TRBJ1-4, with 8 bases matching TRBD1. This CDR3 contains 15 residues. J was trimmed by 8 bases and V by 0 bases; bases with no gene match: 6. Germline V CDR1 and CDR2: SGHRS, YFSETQ. CDR3 amino acids: CASSLAGTGKEKLFF. DNA for the CDR3: TGCGCCAGCAGCTTGGCCGGGACAGGCAAGGAAAAACTGTTTTTT. Together with reference TRBV5-1 and TRBJ1-4, the CDR3 gives the full variable domain: KAGVTQTPRYLIKTRGQQVTLSCSPISGHRSVSWYQQTPGQGLQFLFEYFSETQRNKGNFPGRFSGRQFSNSRSEMNVSTLELGDSALYLCASSLAGTGKEKLFFGSGTQLSVL.

The CDR3 spells CASSILAGTSYSYNEQFF. CDR3 coding DNA: TGTGCCAGCAGCATACTAGCGGGCACCTCGTACTCCTACAATGAGCAGTTCTTC. This chain connects TRBV7-2 to TRBJ2-1, with 9 bases lining up with TRBD2. CDR3 length: 18 residues. Germline lookup yields CDR1 SGHTA and CDR2 FQGNSA. Losses at the gene ends were 5 bases for V and 0 bases for J; bases not matched to a gene: 11. The full variable domain, in which reference TRBV7-2 and TRBJ2-1 provide the parts outside the CDR3, is GAGVSQSPSNKVTEKGKDVELRCDPISGHTALYWYRQSLGQGLEFLIYFQGNSAPDKSGLPSDRFSAERTGGSVSTLTIQRTQQEDSAVYLCASSILAGTSYSYNEQFFGPGTRLTVL.

The J gene is TRBJ1-2, the V gene TRBV9, with D possibly being TRBD1 (6 bases). The V gene lost 4 bases and the J gene lost 0 bases, with 13 bases spanning the gap. Germline CDR1 SGDLS, CDR2 YYNGEE. The CDR3 extends over 15 amino acids. CDR3 in DNA: TGTGCCAGCAGCTCATTCGGGACAACTAACTATGGCTACACCTTC. It encodes CASSSFGTTNYGYTF. The whole variable domain, filled in from reference TRBV9 and TRBJ1-2, reads DSGVTQTPKHLITATGQRVTLRCSPRSGDLSVYWYQQSLDQGLQFLIQYYNGEERAKGNILERFSAQQFPDLHSELNLSSLELGDSALYFCASSSFGTTNYGYTFGSGTRLTVV.

In its sample, this clone was seen a few times. The rearrangement joins TRBV5-4 to TRBJ2-3; TRBD2 matches at 11 bases. The CDR3 extends over 16 amino acids. From germline, CDR1 is SGHNT and CDR2 YYREEE (reference sequence). After removal of 4 bases from V and 1 base from J, the junction contained 5 bases not matched to a gene. The CDR3 region has the DNA TGTGCCAGCAGCCAAGAACTAGCGGGAGGCACAGATACGCAGTATTTT. This sequence encodes CASSQELAGGTDTQYF.

The chain is built from TRBV7-2 and TRBJ2-7, with 8 bases matching TRBD2. CDR1 is SGHTA and CDR2 is FQGNSA in the germline V gene. The V gene end was trimmed by 1 base and the J gene end by 7 bases; junction bases not matched to a gene: 15. The CDR3 is 17 residues long. The CDR3 region is CASSLEVRLAMRGEQYF. The CDR3 DNA is TGTGCCAGCAGCTTAGAGGTACGACTAGCGATGCGAGGGGAGCAGTACTTC.

The chain links TRBV5-6 to TRBJ1-2, with no clear D. The CDR3 is 13 amino acids. Trimming shortened V by 7 bases and J by 6 bases, and 16 bases separated the two germline ends. Germline CDR1 reads SGHDT; CDR2 reads YYEEEE. The CDR3 DNA follows: TGTGCCAGCCTACACTGGAGCGCGGATGGCTACACCTTC. It yields the protein CASLHWSADGYTF.

The chain combines TRBV30 with TRBJ1-3, with D hard to call. Germline loops: CDR1 GTSNPN, CDR2 SVGIG (reference sequence). The CDR3 contains 13 residues. The germline V and J ends were trimmed by 0 bases and 4 bases, with 7 bases remaining between them. In DNA form, the CDR3 reads TGTGCCTGGAGTGTGGCAGGCGGAAACACCATATATTTT. Its translation: CAWSVAGGNTIYF.

Comments on this clone: The germline gene is not matched at one end of the junction; a read error may be the cause. V usage is TRBV7-7 and J usage is TRBJ2-1; possibly TRBD2 for D (6 bases). CDR1 and CDR2 from the germline V gene are SSHAT and FNYEAQ (reference sequence). The CDR3 runs to 15 residues. The CDR3 region is CASSPFEGGYNEQFF. The CDR3 coding sequence is TGTGCTAGCAGCCCTTTTGAGGGAGGCTACAATGAGCAGTTCTTC.

V usage is TRBV19 and J usage is TRBJ2-5; D call uncertain. The CDR3 has 13 residues. Trimming removed 6 bases from V and 7 bases from J, with 15 bases in between. The germline gives CDR1 LNHDA, CDR2 SQIVND (reference sequence). CDR3 sequence reads: CASSPESSGTQYF. For the CDR3, the DNA is TGTGCCAGTAGCCCGGAGAGTTCGGGGACCCAGTACTTC.

The V call is TRBV6-5, the J call TRBJ1-1; 9 positions match TRBD1. There are 14 residues in the CDR3. Trimming removed 4 bases from V and 5 bases from J; junction bases left unmatched: 5. Looked up from germline, CDR1 is MNHEY and CDR2 is SVGAGI. Here the CDR3 DNA reads TGTGCCAGCAGTTGGGGGGGACAGGGAACTGAAGCTTTCTTT. Residues: CASSWGGQGTEAFF.

The J gene is TRBJ2-7, the V gene TRBV9; 7 bases are shared with TRBD1. V dropped 0 bases and J dropped 3; count of bases not matched to a gene: 3. This CDR3 has 14 residues. Per germline, CDR1 SGDLS and CDR2 YYNGEE. The CDR3 nucleotides read TGTGCCAGCAGCGTAGGGACAGGTAACTACGAGCAGTACTTC. This codes for CASSVGTGNYEQYF.

The CDR3 spells CASSQVGLAGGTQYF. In DNA form, the CDR3 reads TGCGCCAGCAGCCAAGTAGGGCTAGCGGGGGGGACCCAGTACTTC. This rearrangement joins TRBV4-3 to TRBJ2-5; 11 positions agree with TRBD2. Germline CDR1 and CDR2: LGHNA and YSLEER. The ends lost 1 base at V and 7 bases at J; junction bases unmatched: 5. The CDR3 is 15 residues long.

The chain couples TRBV7-2 to TRBJ2-1, with TRBD2 matching 9 bases. V shed 0 bases, J shed 3 bases, and the junction held 0 bases outside the gene matches. From germline, CDR1 is SGHTA and CDR2 FQGNSA. There are 15 residues in the CDR3. CDR3 sequence reads: CASSLASGGYNEQFF. The CDR3 nucleotides read TGTGCCAGCAGCTTAGCTAGCGGGGGCTACAATGAGCAGTTCTTC.

V usage is TRBV6-1 and J usage is TRBJ1-4; no clear D. V shed 0 bases and J shed 0 bases, with 8 bases lying between them. The germline gives CDR1 MNHNS, CDR2 SASEGT. This CDR3 comprises 16 residues. The CDR3 nucleotides are TGTGCCAGCAGTGAAGCGGGCCCTACAACTAATGAAAAACTGTTTTTT. It translates to CASSEAGPTTNEKLFF.

This clone was recorded a few times. J is TRBJ1-2 and V is TRBV30, with unresolved D. V was cut by 3 bases and J by 2 bases, with 4 bases left in between. This CDR3 is built from 11 residues. CDR1 is GTSNPN, CDR2 SVGIG, per germline (reference sequence). CDR3 residues: CAWSTNYGYTF. For the CDR3, the DNA is TGTGCCTGGAGCACAAACTATGGCTACACCTTC.

The rearrangement links TRBV5-1 to TRBJ2-5, with D tentatively TRBD1 (6 bases). The V end was cut by 4 bases, the J end by 4 bases, with 11 bases between. Germline V gene data show CDR1 as SGHRS and CDR2 as YFSETQ. The CDR3 is 13 residues long. The CDR3 reads CASSAGVAETQYF. CDR3 nucleotides: TGCGCCAGCAGCGCAGGGGTAGCAGAGACCCAGTACTTC. The full variable domain, with the rest looked up from reference TRBV5-1 and TRBJ2-5, is KAGVTQTPRYLIKTRGQQVTLSCSPISGHRSVSWYQQTPGQGLQFLFEYFSETQRNKGNFPGRFSGRQFSNSRSEMNVSTLELGDSALYLCASSAGVAETQYFGPGTRLLVL.

The chain recombines TRBV7-9 with TRBJ1-1, with 8 bases fitting TRBD1. Germline values: CDR1 SEHNR, CDR2 FQNEAQ (reference sequence). The CDR3 totals 16 residues. V was clipped by 6 bases and J by 1 base; unmatched bases: 10. CDR3 region: CASSFAGGAGNTEAFF. CDR3 coding DNA: TGTGCCAGCAGTTTCGCAGGGGGCGCGGGGAACACTGAAGCTTTCTTT.

The chain couples TRBV15 to TRBJ2-1; perhaps TRBD2 as D (6 bases). Germline V gene data show CDR1 as LNHNV and CDR2 as YYDKDF (reference sequence). The V gene lost 0 bases and the J gene lost 7 bases, with 13 bases spanning the gap. The CDR3 contains 15 residues. CDR3 nucleotide sequence: TGTGCCACCAGCAGAGATCTTCTAGCGAGAAATGAGCAGTTCTTC. It is translated as CATSRDLLARNEQFF.

The chain recombines TRBV7-2 with TRBJ2-3, with 10 bases fitting TRBD2. The CDR3 loop spans 16 amino acids. Trimming took 1 base from V and 5 from J; bases not matched to a gene: 6. Germline assignment: CDR1 SGHTA and CDR2 FQGNSA. The CDR3 spells CASSLGVAGGLDTQYF. As DNA, the CDR3 is TGTGCCAGCAGCTTAGGGGTAGCGGGGGGCTTAGATACGCAGTATTTT.

The chain couples TRBV11-3 to TRBJ2-2; TRBD1 matches at 9 bases. The CDR3 is made up of 17 amino acids. Germline V lookup: CDR1 SGHNT, CDR2 YENEEA. The ends lost 0 bases at V and 5 bases at J; junction bases unmatched: 7. The CDR3 region is CASSLDGTGSPTGELFF. CDR3 DNA sequence: TGTGCCAGCAGCTTAGATGGGACAGGGAGTCCAACCGGGGAGCTGTTTTTT.

This chain uses TRBV11-2 with TRBJ1-5; 8 bases map to TRBD1. This CDR3 has 15 residues. From germline, CDR1 is SGHAT and CDR2 FQNNGV. V trimming: 2 bases; J trimming: 7 bases; junction bases outside the gene matches: 7. The CDR3 spells CASSLSTGAEQPQHF. In DNA form, the CDR3 reads TGTGCCAGCAGCTTATCGACAGGGGCGGAGCAGCCCCAGCATTTT.

The rearrangement joins TRBV13 to TRBJ2-7, with TRBD2 matching over 7 bases. The length of the CDR3 is 19 residues. CDR1 and CDR2 from the germline V gene are PRHDT and FYEKMQ (reference sequence). With V trimmed by 5 bases and J by 0 bases, 19 bases remained unmatched. As DNA, the CDR3 is TGTGCCAGCAGCCCCTTGTGGGAGGGCCCCACCAGCCGCTCCTACGAGCAGTACTTC. Its translation: CASSPLWEGPTSRSYEQYF.

V usage is TRBV27 and J usage is TRBJ1-5; D uncertain. The CDR3 is made up of 13 amino acids. V was trimmed by 3 bases and J by 3 bases, leaving 6 bases between them. The V gene's germline CDR1 is MNHEY and CDR2 SMNVEV (reference sequence). CDR3 region: CASSFLSNQPQHF. In DNA form, the CDR3 reads TGTGCCAGCAGTTTCCTCTCCAATCAGCCCCAGCATTTT.

CDR3 coding DNA: TGTGCCTGGAGATGGGACAGGGGCTCCTACGAGCAGTACTTC. Its translation is CAWRWDRGSYEQYF. The chain links TRBV30 to TRBJ2-7; 10 nucleotides line up with TRBD1. Germline trimming cut 3 bases from V and 0 bases from J; bases unmatched to any gene: 2. In germline, CDR1 is GTSNPN, CDR2 SVGIG (reference sequence). The CDR3 extends over 14 amino acids.

The gene calls are TRBV25-1 and TRBJ2-4; 10 bases are shared with TRBD1. CDR1 and CDR2 (germline): MGHDK, SYGVNS. The CDR3 is made up of 14 amino acids. With V trimmed by 4 bases and J by 6 bases, 3 bases remained unmatched. CDR3 in DNA: TGTGCCAGCAGTGGGGGACAGGGGAGAAACATTCAGTACTTC. Amino acid sequence: CASSGGQGRNIQYF.

V is TRBV19 and J is TRBJ2-5; TRBD2 is a possible D gene (6 bases). The CDR3 contains 15 residues. Trimming took 5 bases from V and 1 from J, leaving 14 bases between them. Germline-derived CDR1 and CDR2 are LNHDA and SQIVND (reference sequence). The CDR3 spells CASSLAGTPQETQYF. CDR3 nucleotide sequence: TGTGCCAGTAGTTTAGCCGGGACTCCCCAAGAGACCCAGTACTTC. The complete variable domain, with remaining parts taken from reference TRBV19 and TRBJ2-5, reads DGGITQSPKYLFRKEGQNVTLSCEQNLNHDAMYWYRQDPGQGLRLIYYSQIVNDFQKGDIAEGYSVSREKKESFPLTVTSAQKNPTAFYLCASSLAGTPQETQYFGPGTRLLVL.

The chain links TRBV19 to TRBJ2-5, with D maybe TRBD2 (7 bases). Germline values: CDR1 LNHDA, CDR2 SQIVND (reference sequence). V lost 6 bases and J lost 4, with 15 bases in between. The CDR3 spans 14 residues. CDR3 sequence reads: CASSAAGARETQYF. The CDR3 nucleotides read TGTGCCAGTAGCGCGGCGGGGGCTAGAGAGACCCAGTACTTC.